The clone carrying this TCR beta chain was found a few times. The antigen is not known. The germline V gene has CDR1 SGHVS and CDR2 FQNEAQ. V lost 5 bases and J 2 bases, leaving 10 bases between the germline ends. There are 13 residues in the CDR3. Sequenced with the Oncomine TCR Beta short-read assay was DNA taken from cultured CD4+ T cells. TCRdb re-derived calls from the PCR reads in MiXCR, one entry per CDR3 protein. The data hold about 15,000 distinct CDR3 sequences, with over 60% observed a single time. Treatment of the sample: roughly ten-day PBMC culture with coronavirus spike peptide pools or control peptides (ViraFEST assay). The sample originates from a study of vaccination and CD4 T cells after COVID-19. As for the study in general: Median time from second vaccine dose to sampling was roughly 76 days (14 to 241).

This chain joins TRBV7-8 and TRBJ2-7; D call uncertain. The receptor's source is a human donor who had recovered from COVID-19. The sequenced material came from CD4+ T cells from blood, cultured in vitro. CDR3 in amino acids: CASSRSTAYEQYF. CDR3 sequence (DNA): TGTGCCAGCAGCCGAAGCACAGCCTACGAGCAGTACTTC.